Listed below are T cell receptor beta chains from one sample, sequenced in a study of glioma-infiltrating T cells after dendritic cell vaccination. Data came from immunoSEQ multiplex PCR; TCRdb stores just in-frame clones and leaves some out. The table records around 100,000 clones, around 83% of them present only once. The specimen was blood, collected after dendritic cell vaccination. The receptor source for this set is a human donor with glioblastoma. Both conserved end residues are part of each CDR3. The D gene is left open where the match is weak. Not all rows give a size; the values are once, few, many and, for expanded clones, a class.

TRBD1	.	TRBV15	TRBJ1-4	TGTGCCACCAGCAGACGACAGGGGGAAAAACTGTTTTTT	CATSRRQGEKLFF
.	.	TRBV7-2	TRBJ2-2	TGTGCCAGCAGCTTCGTTAACACCGGGGAGCTGTTTTTT	CASSFVNTGELFF
.	.	TRBV7-8	TRBJ1-2	TGTGCCAGCAGCTTAGAGGCCGCTGGGGACAAGGACTATGGCTACACCTTC	CASSLEAAGDKDYGYTF
.	.	TRBV28	TRBJ2-1	TGTGCCAGCAGTCTACCCAGGGGCAATGAGCAGTTCTTC	CASSLPRGNEQFF
.	few	TRBV18	TRBJ1-4	TGTGCCAGCTCATCTAACCGACTGCGCCTTAATGAAAAACTGTTTTTT	CASSSNRLRLNEKLFF
.	once	TRBV9	TRBJ1-4	TGTGCCAGCAGCGTATCGGCGGAGAATGAAAAACTGTTTTTT	CASSVSAENEKLFF
.	.	TRBV27	TRBJ2-3	TGTGCCAGCCCCCCTGACGGGGGGCCATTAGATACGCAGTATTTT	CASPPDGGPLDTQYF
TRBD2	medium-sized	TRBV6-1	TRBJ2-7	TGTGCCAGCAGTGAAGGGTCTAGCGGCCCCTACGAGCAGTACTTC	CASSEGSSGPYEQYF
.	.	TRBV19	TRBJ1-1	TGTGCCAGTAGTATCCAAGGGTCGGCGGGCACTGAAGCTTTCTTT	CASSIQGSAGTEAFF
TRBD2	.	TRBV5-1	TRBJ2-3	TGCGCCAGCAGCGACGGACTAGCGGGGGGGCAAGATACGCAGTATTTT	CASSDGLAGGQDTQYF
TRBD2	.	TRBV7-9	TRBJ2-5	TGTGCCAGCAGCTTAAGCGGGGAGAGAGAGACCCAGTACTTC	CASSLSGERETQYF
TRBD1	.	TRBV10-3	TRBJ1-2	TGTGCCATCAGGGGGGGACAGTTGAACTATGGCTACACCTTC	CAIRGGQLNYGYTF
TRBD2	.	TRBV7-8	TRBJ2-5	TGTGCCAGCAGCTTGGGCGGGGGAGAGACCCAGTACTTC	CASSLGGGETQYF
.	.	TRBV29-1	TRBJ2-5	TGCAGCGTCCAGCAGGTAAACCAAGAGACCCAGTACTTC	CSVQQVNQETQYF
.	.	TRBV9	TRBJ1-3	TGTGCCAGCAGCAAAACGGGGGGCAGCACCCTCTCTGGAAACACCATATATTTT	CASSKTGGSTLSGNTIYF
TRBD1	.	TRBV30	TRBJ2-2	TGTGCCTGGAGTACGGGACAGGGCACGAACACCGGGGAGCTGTTTTTT	CAWSTGQGTNTGELFF
.	.	TRBV19	TRBJ1-2	TGTGCCAGTAGTGGCGGGGGGTGGAACTATGGCTACACCTTC	CASSGGGWNYGYTF
.	.	TRBV19	TRBJ1-4	TGTGCCAGTAACCCTGGGGGCGATAAGATAAAACTGTTTTTT	CASNPGGDKIKLFF
.	.	TRBV6-6	TRBJ1-1	TGTGCCAGCAGTCCCGGGGATGAAGCTTTCTTT	CASSPGDEAFF
TRBD2	.	TRBV6-5	TRBJ2-5	TGTGCCAGCAATCCGCGGGGGGAAGAGACCCAGTACTTC	CASNPRGEETQYF
TRBD1	.	TRBV10-3	TRBJ1-5	TGTGCCATCAGTGAGTACAGGGGGCTAGGACAGCCCCAGCATTTT	CAISEYRGLGQPQHF
TRBD2	.	TRBV6-6	TRBJ2-1	TGTGCCAGCAGCAGAGGACGGGGGGGCTCCTACAATGAGCAGTTCTTC	CASSRGRGGSYNEQFF
.	.	TRBV5-5	TRBJ2-1	TGTGCCAGCAGCTTGGTCAGGACCTACAATGAGCAGTTCTTC	CASSLVRTYNEQFF
.	.	TRBV11-2	TRBJ1-1	TGTGCCAGCAGCTTAGGTCGGGGGAACACTGAAGCTTTCTTT	CASSLGRGNTEAFF
.	.	TRBV19	TRBJ1-1	TGTGCCAGTAGTACCTTGGGGACAAGGGGGATGAACACTGAAGCTTTCTTT	CASSTLGTRGMNTEAFF
.	.	TRBV5-8	TRBJ1-6	TGTGCCAGCAGCACCCAGGAGGGAAATAATTCACCCCTCCACTTT	CASSTQEGNNSPLHF
.	.	TRBV12-5	TRBJ1-1	TGTGCTAGTGGTTTGTCCATGAACACTGAAGCTTTCTTT	CASGLSMNTEAFF
.	.	TRBV6-5	TRBJ1-6	TGTGCCACCCAGGGGCCGATCAATTCACCCCTCCACTTT	CATQGPINSPLHF
.	.	TRBV5-1	TRBJ1-1	TGCGCCAGCAGGCAGACACCGAACACTGAAGCTTTCTTT	CASRQTPNTEAFF
TRBD2	few	TRBV5-1	TRBJ2-2	TGCGCCAGCAAAGTGGGGGGGTTAAACACCGGGGAGCTGTTTTTT	CASKVGGLNTGELFF
TRBD1	.	TRBV11-2	TRBJ1-2	TGTGCCAGCAGCTTAGTCGGGACAGGGGTTGGCTACACCTTC	CASSLVGTGVGYTF
.	.	TRBV7-7	TRBJ2-7	TGTGCCAGCAGCCTCTCAGGGCTCGACGAGCAGTACTTC	CASSLSGLDEQYF
TRBD1	.	TRBV27	TRBJ1-1	TGTGCCAGCAGTACCGCTACAGGGGTTTATGACGCTTTCTTT	CASSTATGVYDAFF
.	.	TRBV2	TRBJ2-7	TGTGCCAGCAGTACAGCCCACGAGCAGTACTTC	CASSTAHEQYF
TRBD2	.	TRBV11-1	TRBJ2-1	TGTGCCAGCAGCCGACCTAGCGGGGGGTTCCTTTCCTACAATGAGCAGTTCTTC	CASSRPSGGFLSYNEQFF
.	.	TRBV7-6	TRBJ2-3	TGTGCCAGCAGCTTCCTAGCGACAGATACGCAGTATTTT	CASSFLATDTQYF
.	.	TRBV5-6	TRBJ2-2	TGTGCCAGCAGCTTGATAGGGACTGGGACCGGGGAGCTGTTTTTT	CASSLIGTGTGELFF
.	.	TRBV18	TRBJ1-2	TGTGCCAGCTCACCTCAGGCGCAGCCTACGAACGGCTACACCTTC	CASSPQAQPTNGYTF
TRBD1	.	TRBV18	TRBJ1-2	TGTGCCAGCTCACCACCGGGTTCGACAGGGGGCGCGGAAGGCTACACCTTC	CASSPPGSTGGAEGYTF
.	once	TRBV6-1	TRBJ1-1	TGTGCCAGCAGTGAGCAGGGTTACACTGAAGCTTTCTTT	CASSEQGYTEAFF